Included here is one T cell receptor (beta chain) sequence, with context. Its antigen is not known. PCR employed 60 Vbeta and 13 Jbeta primers. The repertoire was sequenced with immunoSEQ multiplex PCR; TCRdb's copy has only in-frame clones and lacks some. The table has some 35,000 clones, more than 60% seen once. These data belong to a study of cytomegalovirus exposure and HLA in healthy donors. General study findings and limits: Rare sequences made up most TCRs, while some public TCRs were found in many donors. Several top significant clusters appeared, in a later analysis, to be linked to common viral pathogens. Some V segments, including TRBV6-2 and TRBV6-3, were excluded as indistinguishable.

The CDR3 covers 13 residues. V lost 1 base and J 3 bases, leaving 7 bases between the germline ends. Germline V lookup: CDR1 SEHNR, CDR2 FQNEAQ (reference sequence). Source material: PBMCs. V gene TRBV7-9 combines with J gene TRBJ2-7; no clear D. This receptor was identified in a young man in good health and CMV-seronegative. CDR3 bases: TGTGCCAGCAGCTTAGTACAGAACTACGAGCAGTACTTC. Protein: CASSLVQNYEQYF.